These 25 T cell receptor beta chains originate from one sample sequenced in a study of blood T cells in healthy people across ages. Together with a sample-barcoded 5' primer, a J-beta primer mix was included in a second PCR lasting about 7 to 11 cycles. TCRdb analysed the 5' RACE reads with MiXCR anew, one entry per CDR3 protein. The table includes about 720,000 distinct CDR3 sequences, roughly 20% detected once. The sample taken for sequencing was blood. The receptors shown here come from a man in his 70s in good health.

This rearrangement joins TRBV5-4 to TRBJ2-2, with D perhaps assigned TRBD1 or TRBD2 (5 bases each). CDR1 SGHNT and CDR2 YYREEE come from the germline V gene (reference sequence). The V end was cut by 10 bases, the J end by 6 bases, with 10 bases between. The CDR3 has 11 amino acids. The CDR3: CAVRGAGELFF. Here the CDR3 DNA reads TGTGCCGTACGAGGGGCCGGGGAGCTGTTTTTT.

This clonotype was observed at least ten times. The chain joins TRBV7-9 to TRBJ1-2; perhaps TRBD1 as D (5 bases). V shed 6 bases and J shed 4 bases, with 15 bases lying between them. Germline CDR1 reads SEHNR; CDR2 reads FQNEAQ (reference sequence). The CDR3 is 14 amino acids. CDR3 DNA sequence: TGTGCCAGCAGAAAAGGCGGGGCAGTCTATGGCTACACCTTC. Residues: CASRKGGAVYGYTF.

V usage is TRBV9 and J usage is TRBJ2-1, with a weak D call TRBD1 (6 bases). Germline assignment: CDR1 SGDLS and CDR2 YYNGEE. V was shortened by 3 bases and J by 2 bases, with 21 bases between the two germline ends. The CDR3 is 18 residues long. In DNA, the CDR3 is TGTGCCAGCAGCGCATCTACAGGGCAGGGGATGACCTACAATGAGCAGTTCTTC. Its protein product is CASSASTGQGMTYNEQFF.

This clonotype has a handful of counts. In DNA form, the CDR3 reads TGTGCCATCAGGGGCGCCCGACTAGCGGGAGTGCCGGATACGCAGTATTTT. This codes for CAIRGARLAGVPDTQYF. The chain uses TRBV10-3 and TRBJ2-3; 12 bases agree with TRBD2. The CDR3 has 17 residues. Germline lookup yields CDR1 ENHRY and CDR2 SYGVKD. V was clipped by 6 bases and J by 6 bases; unmatched bases: 13.

This clonotype has just a few counts. The chain has TRBV6-1 and TRBJ2-1; the D gene could be TRBD1 or TRBD2 (5 bases each). Trimming left V 4 bases short and J 3 bases short, with 10 bases between. The CDR3 spans 14 residues. Germline-derived CDR1 and CDR2 are MNHNS and SASEGT. CDR3 region: CASSAGSVYNEQFF. As DNA, the CDR3 is TGTGCCAGCAGTGCAGGGAGCGTCTACAATGAGCAGTTCTTC.

The sample holds a few counts of this clonotype. The chain has TRBV2 and TRBJ2-3; 7 bases align to TRBD2. The germline gives CDR1 SNHLY, CDR2 FYNNEI. J lost 4 bases, V lost 4 bases, and 8 bases had no gene match. CDR3 length: 15 amino acids. The CDR3 nucleotides are TGTGCCAGCAGTGGAGCTAGCGGCCGCGCAGATACGCAGTATTTT. This sequence encodes CASSGASGRADTQYF.

V usage is TRBV5-5 and J usage is TRBJ2-3; TRBD1 is a possible D gene (5 bases). The germline gives CDR1 SGHKS, CDR2 YYEKEE (reference sequence). This CDR3 has 15 amino acids. Between the trimmed V and J ends, which lost 0 bases and 0 bases, there was a span of 8 bases. In DNA, the CDR3 is TGTGCCAGCAGCTTGGAGGGGTGGAGCACAGATACGCAGTATTTT. Protein product: CASSLEGWSTDTQYF.

The chain recombines TRBV7-2 with TRBJ1-6; D gene uncertain. Germline loops: CDR1 SGHTA, CDR2 FQGNSA. The length of the CDR3 is 15 residues. Trimming took off 0 bases at V and 9 bases at J, with 12 bases between the two ends. The CDR3: CASSLATAWGSPLHF. The CDR3 coding sequence is TGTGCCAGCAGCTTAGCAACAGCCTGGGGTTCACCCCTCCACTTT. The full variable domain, completed using reference TRBV7-2 and TRBJ1-6, is GAGVSQSPSNKVTEKGKDVELRCDPISGHTALYWYRQSLGQGLEFLIYFQGNSAPDKSGLPSDRFSAERTGGSVSTLTIQRTQQEDSAVYLCASSLATAWGSPLHFGNGTRLTVT.

The gene calls are TRBV29-1 and TRBJ2-3, with D possibly called TRBD1 or TRBD2 (5 bases each). Germline V gene lookup returns CDR1 SQVTM and CDR2 ANQGSEA. This CDR3 is built from 13 residues. The ends were cut back, 4 bases at V and 6 bases at J, with 14 bases in the middle. CDR3 nucleotide sequence: TGCAGCGTTGTTGTGGGGGTGGGCGATACGCAGTATTTT. This sequence encodes CSVVVGVGDTQYF.

This clonotype came up a few times. V and J are TRBV12-3 or TRBV12-4 and TRBJ1-2; 9 bases map to TRBD1. With V trimmed by 5 bases and J by 8 bases, 6 bases remained unmatched. The CDR3 totals 13 residues. CDR3 protein: CASSTGGRRGYTF. The CDR3 coding sequence is TGTGCCAGCAGTACAGGGGGCCGCCGGGGCTACACCTTC.

There are a few counts of this clonotype. This chain uses TRBV7-9 with TRBJ1-1, with no clear D. The CDR3 length is 12 residues. V was clipped by 3 bases and J by 6 bases, with 8 bases between them. Germline V gives CDR1 SEHNR, CDR2 FQNEAQ (reference sequence). CDR3 sequence reads: CASSFPGPEAFF. Written as DNA, the CDR3 is TGTGCCAGCAGCTTCCCTGGACCTGAAGCTTTCTTT.

This clonotype was picked up a small number of times. The chain links TRBV18 to TRBJ1-2; 8 nucleotides line up with TRBD1. This CDR3 is built from 14 residues. The trim removed 1 base at V and 7 bases at J, leaving 5 bases unmatched. From germline, CDR1 is KGHSH and CDR2 LQKENI. This CDR3 is CASSPQETGVGYTF. The CDR3 bases are TGTGCCAGCTCACCACAGGAGACAGGGGTTGGCTACACCTTC.

This clonotype was found a few times. A junction boundary mismatches the germline segment, possibly from a read error. This rearrangement joins TRBV7-2 to TRBJ2-3; 13 bases line up with TRBD2. Germline V gene data show CDR1 as SGHTA and CDR2 as FQGNSA. This CDR3 contains 15 residues. The CDR3 nucleotides read TGTGCCAGCAGTTTACTAGCGGGGGGGTCAGATGCGCAGTATTTT. Protein product: CASSLLAGGSDAQYF. The whole variable domain, filled in from reference TRBV7-2 and TRBJ2-3, reads GAGVSQSPSNKVTEKGKDVELRCDPISGHTALYWYRQSLGQGLEFLIYFQGNSAPDKSGLPSDRFSAERTGGSVSTLTIQRTQQEDSAVYLCASSLLAGGSDAQYFGPGTRLTVL.

This chain links TRBV5-1 with TRBJ2-2; the D is unclear. Germline lookup yields CDR1 SGHRS and CDR2 YFSETQ. The CDR3 is 14 amino acids. The V and J ends lost 6 bases and 0 bases respectively, with 9 bases between them. The CDR3 sequence: CASKSQANTGELFF. In DNA, the CDR3 is TGCGCCAGCAAATCACAAGCGAACACCGGGGAGCTGTTTTTT.

This clonotype showed up many times. The chain has TRBV5-1 and TRBJ2-5; unclear D gene. This CDR3 region has 11 residues. Deletions cut 3 bases from V and 5 bases from J, with 5 bases between. Germline CDR1 and CDR2: SGHRS and YFSETQ. The CDR3 region is CASSSGETQYF. In DNA form, the CDR3 reads TGCGCCAGCAGCTCCGGGGAGACCCAGTACTTC.

This clonotype was counted a few times. The chain joins TRBV27 to TRBJ2-6; D is undetermined. Between the trimmed V and J ends, which lost 8 bases and 0 bases, there was a span of 8 bases. CDR1 is MNHEY, CDR2 SMNVEV, per germline (reference sequence). The CDR3 covers 14 residues. CDR3 sequence (DNA): TGTGCCAGCTCGTATTTCTCTGGGGCCAACGTCCTGACTTTC. Translating it yields CASSYFSGANVLTF.

The chain couples TRBV10-3 to TRBJ1-2; no clear D gene. CDR1 is ENHRY, CDR2 SYGVKD, per germline. The ends were cut back, 5 bases at V and 3 bases at J, with 13 bases in the middle. This CDR3 comprises 14 residues. The CDR3 reads CAISSFSGDYGYTF. The CDR3 coding sequence is TGTGCCATCAGTTCCTTTAGCGGTGACTATGGCTACACCTTC.

The rearrangement uses TRBV10-3 and TRBJ1-2; TRBD1 matches 10 bases. The CDR3 length is 14 residues. Germline V CDR1 and CDR2: ENHRY, SYGVKD. With 4 bases clipped from V and 5 bases from J, the junction kept 4 bases outside the gene matches. CDR3 region: CAISVRQGAYGYTF. The CDR3 DNA follows: TGTGCCATCAGTGTTCGACAGGGGGCGTATGGCTACACCTTC.

This clonotype appeared many times. This sequence joins TRBV12-3 or TRBV12-4 and TRBJ2-3, with D perhaps TRBD1 (7 bases). The CDR3 is 15 residues long. Between the trimmed V and J ends, which lost 5 bases and 6 bases, there was a span of 18 bases. CDR3 in amino acids: CASSPQGGRGDTQYF. As DNA, the CDR3 is TGTGCCAGCAGTCCCCAGGGGGGCCGAGGGGATACGCAGTATTTT.

Many counts were recorded for this clonotype. The chain recombines TRBV12-3 or TRBV12-4 with TRBJ1-4; maybe TRBD1 (5 bases). Trimming left V 6 bases short and J 14 bases short, with 25 bases between. The CDR3 contains 15 residues. CDR3 bases: TGTGCCAGCAGCCGACCTCGGGGGACTGAAGGGCAGCTGTTTTTT. Translating gives CASSRPRGTEGQLFF.

This clonotype was seen only a few times. The chain carries TRBV20-1 and TRBJ2-6, with D unclear. Between the trimmed V and J ends, which lost 2 bases and 0 bases, there was a span of 5 bases. The CDR3 is made up of 14 amino acids. The germline V gene encodes CDR1 DFQATT and CDR2 SNEGSKA (reference sequence). The CDR3 spells CSARTDSGANVLTF. The CDR3 DNA is TGCAGTGCTAGAACAGACTCTGGGGCCAACGTCCTGACTTTC.

This sequence joins TRBV6-2 or TRBV6-3 and TRBJ2-3; D gene uncertain. The germline V and J ends were trimmed by 2 bases and 3 bases, with 6 bases remaining between them. Germline CDR1 is MNHEY and CDR2 is SVGEGT. CDR3 length: 13 residues. The CDR3 DNA sequence: TGTGCCAGCAGTTACACCAATACAGATACGCAGTATTTT. Encoded protein: CASSYTNTDTQYF.

This clonotype came up a few times. The rearrangement joins TRBV3-1 to TRBJ2-5; D might be TRBD1 or TRBD2, each matching 5 bases. Germline assignment: CDR1 LGHDT and CDR2 YNNKEL (reference sequence). CDR3 length equals 15 residues. The V end was cut by 11 bases, the J end by 2 bases, with 21 bases between. The CDR3 DNA reads as TGTGCCTCCTGCAAGGGGAGCGCCAGGCAAGAGACCCAGTACTTC. This codes for CASCKGSARQETQYF.

This clonotype was seen only a few times. The CDR3 spells CASSLIRGGLDTQYF. In nucleotides, the CDR3 is TGTGCCAGCAGCCTTATTCGGGGGGGGTTAGATACGCAGTATTTT. V is TRBV5-6 and J is TRBJ2-3; 8 nucleotides line up with TRBD2. V was clipped by 4 bases and J by 5 bases; unmatched bases: 9. CDR3 length equals 15 residues. Germline values: CDR1 SGHDT, CDR2 YYEEEE.

The chain links TRBV6-5 to TRBJ2-1, with TRBD2 as a possible D gene (6 bases). The germline V gene encodes CDR1 MNHEY and CDR2 SVGAGI. The CDR3 has 15 amino acids. Between the trimmed V and J ends, which lost 2 bases and 3 bases, there was a span of 11 bases. In nucleotides, the CDR3 is TGTGCCAGCAGTTACAGTGCGGGGAGCTACAATGAGCAGTTCTTC. The encoded protein is CASSYSAGSYNEQFF.